The next 25 T cell receptor beta chains were all read from a single sample in a study of OX40 agonist ivuxolimab in advanced cancers. Sequenced by immunoSEQ multiplex PCR; TCRdb stores in-frame clones only, minus some. This table holds about 72,000 clones, about 90% found once. Sequencing was performed on CD4+ or CD8+ T cells sorted from blood, taken in a trial of the OX40 agonist ivuxolimab. Every receptor here comes from an adult with an advanced solid tumor such as melanoma, head and neck, liver or kidney cancer.

The gene calls are TRBV4-1 and TRBJ2-7; the match to TRBD1 covers 12 bases. After removal of 8 bases from V and 7 bases from J, the junction contained 12 bases not matched to a gene. The CDR3 has 15 amino acids. CDR1 and CDR2 (germline): MGHRA, YSYEKL. CDR3 coding DNA: TGCGCCAGCGGGCCGCGGGGACAGGGGGCTGGGGAGCAGTACTTC. This encodes CASGPRGQGAGEQYF.

Only a few counts were recorded for this clone. The rearrangement links TRBV7-2 to TRBJ2-1; maybe TRBD1 (6 bases). Trimming stripped 5 bases from V and 13 bases from J, with 15 bases between. The CDR3 is made up of 12 amino acids. Per the germline V gene, CDR1 is SGHTA and CDR2 is FQGNSA. CDR3 bases: TGTGCCAGCAGCGCCAACAGGGAAGCCCAGTTCTTC. Protein sequence: CASSANREAQFF.

The J gene is TRBJ2-6, the V gene TRBV11-2; D unresolved. The germline V gene has CDR1 SGHAT and CDR2 FQNNGV. V lost 7 bases, J lost 2 bases, and 6 bases lay in between. The CDR3 runs to 13 residues. The CDR3 is CASTFAGANVLTF. The CDR3 DNA follows: TGTGCCAGCACCTTCGCTGGGGCCAACGTCCTGACTTTC.

V and J are TRBV21-1 and TRBJ2-3; the table's D call TRBD2 went unverified against the DNA. TRBV21-1 is recorded as a pseudogene. This CDR3 contains 11 residues. The CDR3: CASSPLDTQYF. CDR3 sequence (DNA): TGTGCCAGCAGCCCTCTGGATACGCAGTATTTT.

The chain uses TRBV9 and TRBJ1-2; D remains unclear. Trimming shortened V by 0 bases and J by 6 bases, and 15 bases separated the two germline ends. This CDR3 has 15 amino acids. Germline CDR1 is SGDLS and CDR2 is YYNGEE. The CDR3 loop is CASSVEAQRPHGYTF. The DNA of the CDR3 is TGTGCCAGCAGCGTAGAGGCACAACGGCCTCATGGCTACACCTTC.

The CDR3 region is CASRRNPSGGSYNEQFF. The CDR3 DNA reads TGCGCCAGCAGGAGGAACCCTTCTGGGGGCTCCTACAATGAGCAGTTCTTC. This chain connects TRBV5-1 to TRBJ2-1; D may be TRBD1 or TRBD2 (5 bases each). The CDR3 is 17 amino acids. CDR1 and CDR2 from the germline V gene are SGHRS and YFSETQ. Trimming cost V 5 bases and J 0 bases, with 18 bases left between them.

The chain joins TRBV11-2 to TRBJ2-1; no definite D call. The CDR3 contains 15 residues. Germline V gene sequence: CDR1 SGHAT, CDR2 FQNNGV. V dropped 4 bases and J dropped 7 bases, with 17 bases sitting between them. The CDR3 spells CASSYGVNPGNEQFF. The CDR3 coding sequence is TGTGCCAGCAGCTACGGTGTGAACCCTGGGAATGAGCAGTTCTTC.

The V gene is TRBV4-2, the J gene TRBJ1-2; D unclear. In germline, CDR1 is LGHNA, CDR2 YNFKEQ. The V gene lost 5 bases and the J gene lost 0 bases, with 10 bases spanning the gap. CDR3 size: 14 residues. The CDR3 nucleotides read TGTGCCAGCAGCTTCCCCCAAACTAACTATGGCTACACCTTC. This sequence encodes CASSFPQTNYGYTF.

The chain links TRBV14 to TRBJ2-1; 8 positions match TRBD2. From germline, CDR1 is SGHDN and CDR2 FVKESK. Unmatched junction bases numbered 7, after V lost 7 bases and J lost 8 bases. The CDR3 runs to 13 residues. The CDR3 nucleotides read TGTGCCAGCAATGCCGGGGGGGCCCATGAGCAGTTCTTC. Protein sequence: CASNAGGAHEQFF.

The chain recombines TRBV15 with TRBJ2-5; D not resolved. Germline CDR1 LNHNV, CDR2 YYDKDF (reference sequence). The CDR3 runs 14 residues. Trimming left V 0 bases short and J 5 bases short, with 10 bases between. As DNA, the CDR3 is TGTGCCACCAGCAGAGATAGTGACGGGGAGACCCAGTACTTC. Encoded protein: CATSRDSDGETQYF.

This clone was observed once. V gene TRBV28 combines with J gene TRBJ1-5; TRBD1 matches at 8 bases. The CDR3 consists of 15 residues. J gave up 5 bases and V 5 bases, and 8 bases lay outside the gene matches. Germline V gene data show CDR1 as MDHEN and CDR2 as SYDVKM. DNA for the CDR3: TGTGCCAGCAGTGGACAGGGTTTAGCGCATCAGCCCCAGCATTTT. The encoded protein is CASSGQGLAHQPQHF.

The CDR3 loop reads CASSLQGNMGTEAFF. CDR3 sequence (DNA): TGTGCCAGCAGCTTACAGGGCAACATGGGGACTGAAGCTTTCTTT. This chain links TRBV7-8 with TRBJ1-1, with TRBD1 as a possible D gene (5 bases). CDR1 and CDR2 from the germline V gene are SGHVS and FQNEAQ. The CDR3 is made up of 15 amino acids. Deletions cut 2 bases from V and 5 bases from J, with 15 bases between.

V gene TRBV11-2 combines with J gene TRBJ2-7, with 7 bases fitting TRBD2. The CDR3 is 16 amino acids. V lost 5 bases to trimming and J lost 2 bases; unmatched junction nucleotides: 12. Germline V gene data show CDR1 as SGHAT and CDR2 as FQNNGV. CDR3 sequence (DNA): TGTGCCAGCAGCCCGGCGATTCAGGGAGGGGCCTACGAGCAGTACTTC. Translating gives CASSPAIQGGAYEQYF.

This chain connects TRBV6-6 to TRBJ1-5; D call uncertain. Germline lookup yields CDR1 MNHNY and CDR2 SVGAGI (reference sequence). V was shortened by 0 bases and J by 7 bases, with 16 bases between the two germline ends. This CDR3 comprises 16 residues. CDR3 in amino acids: CASSYSGSQASQPQHF. As DNA, the CDR3 is TGTGCCAGCAGTTACTCGGGAAGTCAGGCGAGCCAGCCCCAGCATTTT.

The V call is TRBV10-2, the J call TRBJ1-5; D is ambiguous. The CDR3 has 13 amino acids. V lost 0 bases and J lost 8, with 8 bases in between. Germline loops: CDR1 WSHSY, CDR2 SAAADI. The CDR3, as DNA: TGCGCCAGCAGTGAGTCTGGACGGGAGCCCCAGCATTTT. Amino acids: CASSESGREPQHF.

The rearrangement links TRBV5-1 to TRBJ1-4; tentative D call: TRBD1 (5 bases). Germline V gene lookup returns CDR1 SGHRS and CDR2 YFSETQ. This CDR3 has 18 amino acids. Trimming left V 1 base short and J 0 bases short, with 16 bases between. The chain's CDR3 is CASSLIPRGSATNEKLFF. As DNA, the CDR3 is TGCGCCAGCAGCTTGATCCCTCGGGGCTCGGCAACTAATGAAAAACTGTTTTTT.

The chain has TRBV10-2 and TRBJ1-5; no firm D call. The CDR3 length is 13 residues. The germline gives CDR1 WSHSY, CDR2 SAAADI. V lost 5 bases and J 1 base, leaving 6 bases between the germline ends. This CDR3 is CASSLGSNQPQHF. CDR3 DNA sequence: TGCGCCAGCAGTCTTGGGAGCAATCAGCCCCAGCATTTT.

The V and J genes are TRBV10-3 and TRBJ2-1; 12 bases match TRBD2. This CDR3 region has 16 residues. In germline, CDR1 is ENHRY, CDR2 SYGVKD. Losses at the gene ends were 8 bases for V and 2 bases for J; bases not matched to a gene: 7. CDR3 sequence (DNA): TGTGCCATCCGGCCGACTAGCGGGGGAACCTACAATGAGCAGTTCTTC. This gives the protein CAIRPTSGGTYNEQFF.

J is TRBJ2-7 and V is TRBV27; weak D call: TRBD2 (5 bases). Trimming shortened V by 2 bases and J by 7 bases, and 15 bases separated the two germline ends. Per the germline V gene, CDR1 is MNHEY and CDR2 is SMNVEV (reference sequence). The CDR3 consists of 14 residues. The CDR3 sequence is CASSLPGRSGEQYF. The CDR3 DNA reads TGTGCCAGCAGTTTACCTGGACGGTCGGGGGAGCAGTACTTC.

The chain joins TRBV7-9 to TRBJ1-1; D may be TRBD1 (6 bases). Germline V gene sequence: CDR1 SEHNR, CDR2 FQNEAQ (reference sequence). Trimming cost V 5 bases and J 4 bases, with 17 bases left between them. CDR3 length equals 15 residues. For the CDR3, the DNA is TGTGCCAGCAGCATGAGTCAGCAGGGGACCACTGAAGCTTTCTTT. It yields the protein CASSMSQQGTTEAFF.

The rearrangement joins TRBV25-1 to TRBJ2-1, with D perhaps matching TRBD2 (6 bases). The CDR3 contains 14 residues. The V gene's germline CDR1 is MGHDK and CDR2 SYGVNS. Trimming shortened V by 10 bases and J by 7 bases, and 20 bases separated the two germline ends. The CDR3 bases are TGTGCCACCGGCCGTGGAGGGAAGGGGAATGAGCAGTTCTTC. Amino acid sequence: CATGRGGKGNEQFF.

The chain has TRBV4-1 and TRBJ2-3, with a possible D match to TRBD1 (5 bases). CDR1 MGHRA and CDR2 YSYEKL come from the germline V gene. V dropped 0 bases and J dropped 0 bases, with 13 bases sitting between them. CDR3 length: 17 residues. The CDR3 DNA is TGCGCCAGCAGCCAAGATCTCCAGCAGGGAAGCACAGATACGCAGTATTTT. This sequence encodes CASSQDLQQGSTDTQYF.

The rearrangement joins TRBV11-2 to TRBJ2-7; the D call may be TRBD1 or TRBD2 (5 bases each). Trimming cost V 1 base and J 4 bases, with 14 bases left between them. The CDR3 is made up of 15 amino acids. Germline assignment: CDR1 SGHAT and CDR2 FQNNGV. The CDR3 DNA reads TGTGCCAGCAGCTTAGGCTGGCAGGGACGGTACGAGCAGTACTTC. This encodes CASSLGWQGRYEQYF.

The CDR3 reads CASSNTGLAKNIQYF. The CDR3, as DNA: TGTGCCAGCAGTAACACAGGACTAGCCAAAAACATTCAGTACTTC. The chain recombines TRBV5-6 with TRBJ2-4; D possibly uses TRBD1 or TRBD2 (5 bases each). The CDR3 has 15 residues. CDR1 SGHDT and CDR2 YYEEEE come from the germline V gene. V was shortened by 5 bases and J by 0 bases, with 12 bases between the two germline ends.

The rearrangement uses TRBV5-1 and TRBJ2-7; 8 bases are shared with TRBD2. This CDR3 is built from 16 residues. CDR1 SGHRS and CDR2 YFSETQ come from the germline V gene. V gave up 6 bases and J gave up 8 bases; unmatched junction bases: 19. The CDR3 DNA sequence: TGCGCCAGCACCAGTAGCGGGGTTACAGGGCTTACGAAGCAGTACTTC. Translating gives CASTSSGVTGLTKQYF.